The 8 T cell receptor beta chains below were found in one sample sequenced in a study of cytomegalovirus exposure and HLA in healthy donors. Primers for the PCR totalled 60 Vbeta and 13 Jbeta. Sequencing was performed with immunoSEQ multiplex PCR; in TCRdb, only in-frame clones are kept and a portion is missing. Found here are about 150,000 clones, just under 70% of them singletons; the top ten hold roughly 4%. Sequencing used PBMCs. The receptors were sampled from a man aged 55-75 years in good health and CMV-seronegative.

The rearrangement links TRBV4-3 to TRBJ2-7; TRBD1 matches 7 bases. This CDR3 has 15 residues. Trimming took 4 bases from V and 4 from J; bases not matched to a gene: 10. Germline assignment: CDR1 LGHNA and CDR2 YSLEER. CDR3 DNA: TGCGCCAGCAGCCCCGGGTGGCAGGGGGTTTACGAGCAGTACTTC. It translates to CASSPGWQGVYEQYF.

This clone has more than one count but fewer than ten. The rearrangement joins TRBV5-1 to TRBJ2-3; D perhaps matches TRBD1 (5 bases). Germline-derived CDR1 and CDR2 are SGHRS and YFSETQ. This CDR3 is 14 amino acids long. V was clipped by 2 bases and J by 2 bases, with 9 bases between them. DNA of the CDR3: TGCGCCAGCAGCTTCAGGGTTTCCACAGATACGCAGTATTTT. This encodes CASSFRVSTDTQYF.

This chain's CDR3 is CAWSMTGEAEAFF. In DNA form, the CDR3 reads TGTGCCTGGAGTATGACAGGTGAAGCTGAAGCTTTCTTT. This sequence joins TRBV30 and TRBJ1-1, with a possible D match to TRBD1 (6 bases). The CDR3 totals 13 residues. Germline loops: CDR1 GTSNPN, CDR2 SVGIG (reference sequence). V lost 2 bases, J lost 6 bases, and 13 bases lay in between. Full variable domain (rest looked up from reference TRBV30 and TRBJ1-1): SQTIHQWPATLVQPVGSPLSLECTVEGTSNPNLYWYRQAAGRGLQLLFYSVGIGQISSEVPQNLSASRPQDRQFILSSKKLLLSDSGFYLCAWSMTGEAEAFFGQGTRLTVV.

The V call is TRBV27, the J call TRBJ2-7; TRBD2 agrees at 8 bases. Germline CDR1 reads MNHEY; CDR2 reads SMNVEV (reference sequence). With V trimmed by 4 bases and J by 2 bases, 13 bases remained unmatched. CDR3 size: 17 residues. The CDR3, as DNA: TGTGCCAGCAGTTGGATAGTTGGCACTAGCGGTACCTACGAGCAGTACTTC. Translating gives CASSWIVGTSGTYEQYF.

This chain joins TRBV11-2 and TRBJ2-7; unclear D gene. The germline V gene has CDR1 SGHAT and CDR2 FQNNGV. V gave up 4 bases and J gave up 5 bases, with 12 bases separating them. The CDR3 consists of 13 residues. CDR3 in DNA: TGTGCCAGCAGCTACGGAGCGCCGGACGAGCAGTACTTC. Residues: CASSYGAPDEQYF.

V usage is TRBV10-1 and J usage is TRBJ2-7; D uncertain. This CDR3 is 12 amino acids long. The germline V gene has CDR1 WNHNN and CDR2 SYGVQD (reference sequence). Trimming took off 6 bases at V and 0 bases at J, with 6 bases between the two ends. The CDR3 spells CASSISSYEQYF. CDR3 sequence (DNA): TGCGCCAGCAGCATCAGCTCCTACGAGCAGTACTTC.

The chain has TRBV5-1 and TRBJ2-5; tentatively, D is TRBD1 (6 bases). Trimming took off 2 bases at V and 2 bases at J, with 13 bases between the two ends. Germline V CDR1 and CDR2: SGHRS, YFSETQ. The CDR3 is made up of 15 amino acids. CDR3 protein: CASSLLQGSQETQYF. The CDR3 coding sequence is TGCGCCAGCAGCTTATTACAGGGTAGTCAAGAGACCCAGTACTTC.

The chain recombines TRBV7-3 with TRBJ1-3; possible D gene TRBD1, 5 bases. Germline V gene lookup returns CDR1 SGHTA and CDR2 FQGTGA. V lost 0 bases and J lost 4, with 13 bases in between. The CDR3 spans 16 residues. The chain's CDR3 is CASSLTGSGIGNTIYF. The CDR3 DNA is TGTGCCAGCAGCTTAACAGGGTCAGGGATCGGAAACACCATATATTTT.